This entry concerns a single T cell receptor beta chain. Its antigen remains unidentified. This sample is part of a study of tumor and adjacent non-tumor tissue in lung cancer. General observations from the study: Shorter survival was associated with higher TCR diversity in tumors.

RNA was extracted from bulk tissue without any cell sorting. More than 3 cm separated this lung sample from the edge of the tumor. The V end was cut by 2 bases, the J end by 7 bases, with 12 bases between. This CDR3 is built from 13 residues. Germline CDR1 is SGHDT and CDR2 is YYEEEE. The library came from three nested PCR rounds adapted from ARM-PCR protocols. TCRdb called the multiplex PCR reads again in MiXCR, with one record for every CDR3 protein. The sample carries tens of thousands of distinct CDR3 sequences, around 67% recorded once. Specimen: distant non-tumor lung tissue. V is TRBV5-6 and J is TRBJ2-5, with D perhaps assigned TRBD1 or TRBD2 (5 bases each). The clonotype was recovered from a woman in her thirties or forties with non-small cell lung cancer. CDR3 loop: CASSFGAVGTQYF. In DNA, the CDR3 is TGTGCCAGCAGCTTCGGGGCTGTAGGGACCCAGTACTTC.